What follows are 7 T cell receptor beta chains derived from one specimen sequenced in a study of CXCR3-negative and CXCR3-positive naive CD8 T cells. cDNA libraries for TRB were generated by 5' RACE incorporating UMI labels. No DNA is given; TCRdb re-called the 5' RACE reads and lists each CDR3 protein once. Reported are about 120,000 distinct CDR3 sequences; the ten largest clones contain less than 0.55%. The sequenced sample consisted of naive CXCR3- CD8+ T cells from blood. Sample subset: CD45RO-CCR7+CD27+CD95- naive CD8+ T cells lacking CXCR3 (TNR3-). These receptors all stem from a human donor in good health. Some clones in this sample may be carry-over from other donors' samples.

The genes are TRBV4-1 and TRBJ2-5; TCRdb picks TRBD1, but there is no DNA to check that call. CDR1 and CDR2 (germline): MGHRA, YSYEKL. CDR3 length: 17 amino acids. The CDR3 sequence: CASSQVEEGRGVETQYF.

The chain joins TRBV12-3 or TRBV12-4 to TRBJ1-2. The CDR3 runs 11 residues. CDR3 in amino acids: CASSFSGGYTF.

The chain links TRBV27 to TRBJ2-3; TCRdb calls TRBD2, which cannot be checked without DNA. The CDR3 is 14 amino acids. Germline V gives CDR1 MNHEY, CDR2 SMNVEV (reference sequence). The CDR3 reads CASSLLEGSHTQYF.

V and J are TRBV15 and TRBJ2-2; the TCRdb call, TRBD2, lacks DNA for checking. Germline V gene data show CDR1 as LNHNV and CDR2 as YYDKDF (reference sequence). This CDR3 contains 16 residues. CDR3 amino acids: CATKAGGPVNTGELFF.

The chain carries TRBV29-1 and TRBJ2-5. The V gene's germline CDR1 is SQVTM and CDR2 ANQGSEA. This CDR3 contains 11 residues. The CDR3 region is CSVFGGETQYF.

The CDR3: CASRDRGTTDTQYF. The chain couples TRBV7-2 to TRBJ2-3; TCRdb picks TRBD1, but there is no DNA to check that call. Germline CDR1 and CDR2: SGHTA and FQGNSA. This CDR3 has 14 residues.

This chain links TRBV6-1 with TRBJ2-5. Germline CDR1 MNHNS, CDR2 SASEGT. This CDR3 is built from 13 residues. CDR3 region: CASSVWEQETQYF.